The present T cell receptor (beta chain) was sequenced within a study of identical twins. General study points: Excess sharing between twins was weaker in beta out-of-frame sequences.

Carrying unique molecular identifiers, the cDNA also gained a universal primer site through template switching. TCRdb called the 5' RACE reads again in MiXCR, with one record for every CDR3 protein. The sample has some 500,000 distinct CDR3 sequences, over 8.5% seen once. Only healthy Caucasians were enrolled as donors. This clonotype was counted ten times or more. Its antigen is not known. Trimming stripped 5 bases from V and 1 base from J, with 10 bases between. Germline lookup yields CDR1 SNHLY and CDR2 FYNNEI. The CDR3 extends over 14 amino acids. In addition, the sample was reused for a study of yellow fever vaccine responses in identical twins.

The sequence was collected from a woman under 30 in good health. This chain connects TRBV2 to TRBJ2-3; D unresolved. Material for sequencing was PBMCs. The CDR3 DNA sequence: TGTGCCAGCAGTTTCAAATCCCGCACAGATACGCAGTATTTT. Protein: CASSFKSRTDTQYF.